This T cell receptor beta chain stems from a study of human T cells and chemical hapten exposure. For the study at large: Donors were sensitized with 2% DPC on the upper inner arm. Patches that contained 0.01% DPC were applied to the upper back and read at 6 days.

The CDR3 totals 11 residues. Per the germline V gene, CDR1 is MDHEN and CDR2 is SYDVKM. J was trimmed by 8 bases and V by 6 bases; bases with no gene match: 2. Via MiXCR, TCRdb re-called the RACE reads, giving one row per CDR3 protein. The table includes 350,000 to 450,000 distinct CDR3 sequences, more than 4.5% detected once. The table lists this clonotype with many counts. Its cognate antigen is unknown. Sample time point: pre-sensitization, week 0. Treatment: therapeutic diphenylcyclopropenone sensitization with weekly scalp DPC. Findings and caveats of the study: There was no change with DPC sensitization in TCRs above 1 in 1000 frequency.

Sequences were derived from whole blood, sampled in connection with sensitization to the hapten diphenylcyclopropenone (DPC). The chain combines TRBV28 with TRBJ2-3, with TRBD2 matching over 7 bases. The sequence derives from a woman aged 45-59 years with alopecia areata. Some clones in this sample may be carry-over from other donors' samples. CDR3 protein: CASRSSGTQYF. Here the CDR3 DNA reads TGTGCCAGCAGGTCTAGCGGTACGCAGTATTTT.